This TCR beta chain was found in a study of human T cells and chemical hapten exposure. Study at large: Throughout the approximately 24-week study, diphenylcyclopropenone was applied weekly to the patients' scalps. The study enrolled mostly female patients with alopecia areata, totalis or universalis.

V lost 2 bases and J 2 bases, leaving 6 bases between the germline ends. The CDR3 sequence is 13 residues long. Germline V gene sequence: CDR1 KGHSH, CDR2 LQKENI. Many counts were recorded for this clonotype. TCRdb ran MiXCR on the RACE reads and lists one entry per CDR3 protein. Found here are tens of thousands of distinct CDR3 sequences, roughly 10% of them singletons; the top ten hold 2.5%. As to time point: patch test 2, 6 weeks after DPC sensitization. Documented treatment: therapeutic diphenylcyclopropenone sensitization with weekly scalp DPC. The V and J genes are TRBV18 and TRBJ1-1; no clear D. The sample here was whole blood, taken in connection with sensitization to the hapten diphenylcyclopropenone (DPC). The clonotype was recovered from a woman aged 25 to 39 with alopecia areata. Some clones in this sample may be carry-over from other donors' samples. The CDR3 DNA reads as TGTGCCAGCTCACCAATGGCAAACACTGAAGCTTTCTTT. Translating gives CASSPMANTEAFF.